The rows below give T cell receptor beta chains drawn from one sample of a study of cytomegalovirus exposure and HLA in healthy donors. TCRdb's table, derived via immunoSEQ multiplex PCR, lists solely in-frame clones and lacks some. The sample has about 160,000 clones, about 80% seen once; the top ten hold around 2.1%. Sequenced sample: PBMCs. The receptors stem from a female donor in good health and CMV-seronegative. The CDR3 runs from the conserved cysteine through the conserved F or W. D genes are given only for firm matches. Only some rows state a clone size, as once, few, many or a class for expanded clones.

>TRBV7-9|NA|TRBJ2-7|TRBD1
CASSLTGGHEQYF
TGTGCCAGCAGCCTTACAGGGGGGCACGAGCAGTACTTC
>TRBV28|NA|TRBJ1-5|NA
CASIDLGFSNQPQHF
TGTGCCAGCATTGATCTCGGGTTTAGCAATCAGCCCCAGCATTTT
>TRBV19|NA|TRBJ1-1|TRBD1
CASSIRGQVNTEAFF
TGTGCCAGTAGTATCAGAGGACAGGTGAACACTGAAGCTTTCTTT
>TRBV30|once|TRBJ1-2|NA
CAWSTGGGYTF
TGTGCCTGGAGTACCGGGGGGGGCTACACCTTC
>TRBV5-1|NA|TRBJ1-1|TRBD1
CASSLARVGTGMNTEAFF
TGCGCCAGCAGCTTGGCCAGGGTTGGGACAGGGATGAACACTGAAGCTTTCTTT
>TRBV1|NA|TRBJ1-1|NA
CTSSQEGDRGRIRYTEAFF
TGCACCAGCAGCCAAGAAGGGGACAGGGGGCGCATAAGGTACACTGAAGCTTTCTTT
>TRBV7-8|NA|TRBJ2-7|NA
CASSAGQSYEQYF
TGTGCCAGCAGCGCGGGACAGAGCTACGAGCAGTACTTC
>TRBV27|NA|TRBJ1-5|NA
CASSSLSNQPQHF
TGTGCCAGCAGTTCTCTTAGCAATCAGCCCCAGCATTTT
>TRBV5-4|many|TRBJ1-2|TRBD1
CASSAWSDRGSYGYTF
TGTGCCAGCAGCGCCTGGTCGGACAGGGGGAGCTATGGCTACACCTTC
>TRBV11-2|few|TRBJ1-6|NA
CASSLVGGESSYNSPLHF
TGTGCCAGCAGCTTAGTCGGGGGGGAGAGCTCCTATAATTCACCCCTCCACTTT
>TRBV5-1|once|TRBJ2-7|TRBD1
CASSSETGAPYEQYF
TGCGCCAGCAGCTCCGAGACAGGGGCCCCCTACGAGCAGTACTTC
>TRBV2|NA|TRBJ2-7|TRBD2
CASAGLAGAQYF
TGTGCCAGCGCCGGACTAGCGGGGGCTCAGTACTTC
>TRBV5-1|once|TRBJ2-3|TRBD2
CASTNIGGAGDTQYF
TGCGCCAGCACCAACATCGGGGGGGCTGGAGATACGCAGTATTTT
>TRBV2|few|TRBJ1-1|TRBD1
CASMKVGQGNTEAFF
TGTGCCAGCATGAAAGTGGGACAGGGGAACACTGAAGCTTTCTTT
>TRBV7-2|NA|TRBJ2-5|TRBD2
CASSSSGEGETQYF
TGTGCCAGCAGCTCGTCGGGGGAGGGAGAGACCCAGTACTTC
>TRBV5-4|few|TRBJ2-1|TRBD2
CASSLGAAGAGNEQFF
TGTGCCAGCAGCTTGGGTGCGGCGGGAGCGGGGAATGAGCAGTTCTTC
>TRBV4-2|once|TRBJ2-1|TRBD2
CASSHGPILAEHNEQFF
TGTGCCAGCAGCCATGGTCCCATACTAGCGGAACACAATGAGCAGTTCTTC
>TRBV7-9|NA|TRBJ2-3|TRBD2
CASSLPGGGTDTQYF
TGTGCCAGCAGCTTACCGGGAGGGGGGACAGATACGCAGTATTTT
>TRBV30|few|TRBJ1-1|NA
CAWSVEGNTEAFF
TGTGCCTGGAGTGTTGAGGGAAACACTGAAGCTTTCTTT
>TRBV7-2|few|TRBJ1-2|TRBD1
CASSSTWTGLGYGYTF
TGTGCCAGCAGCTCTACCTGGACAGGGTTGGGGTATGGCTACACCTTC
>TRBV30|NA|TRBJ2-5|NA
CAWSVPGRGVLETQYF
TGTGCCTGGAGTGTACCGGGCAGGGGGGTCCTGGAGACCCAGTACTTC
>TRBV2|NA|TRBJ2-1|TRBD2
CASSAEGAGAYNEQFF
TGTGCCAGCAGTGCCGAAGGAGCGGGAGCATACAATGAGCAGTTCTTC
>TRBV4-1|NA|TRBJ2-3|TRBD2
CASSQREASGGAGSTDTQYF
TGCGCCAGCAGCCAAAGAGAGGCTAGCGGGGGGGCCGGTAGCACAGATACGCAGTATTTT
>TRBV11-2|NA|TRBJ2-5|TRBD1
CASSLAIGTGLGETQYF
TGTGCCAGCAGCTTAGCTATAGGGACAGGGCTAGGAGAGACCCAGTACTTC
>TRBV29-1|NA|TRBJ1-1|NA
CSVEAREARTPRDTEAFF
TGCAGCGTTGAAGCTAGGGAGGCAAGAACTCCCCGAGACACTGAAGCTTTCTTT
>TRBV11-2|few|TRBJ1-2|NA
CASSLWPENNYGYTF
TGTGCCAGCAGCCTGTGGCCAGAAAATAACTATGGCTACACCTTC
>TRBV5-1|NA|TRBJ2-5|TRBD1
CASSMTGGTETQYF
TGCGCCAGCAGCATGACAGGGGGAACGGAGACCCAGTACTTC
>TRBV25-1|NA|TRBJ2-1|TRBD1
CASAGTGGSGEQFF
TGTGCCAGCGCTGGGACAGGGGGTTCGGGTGAGCAGTTCTTC
>TRBV27|NA|TRBJ2-5|TRBD2
CASRFVAGGPETQYF
TGTGCCAGCAGATTTGTAGCGGGGGGGCCGGAGACCCAGTACTTC
>TRBV29-1|NA|TRBJ1-4|NA
CSAGVVPGEKLFF
TGCAGCGCCGGAGTCGTACCCGGTGAAAAACTGTTTTTT
>TRBV5-6|NA|TRBJ1-1|NA
CASSLIEGNTEAFF
TGTGCCAGCAGCTTAATCGAGGGGAACACTGAAGCTTTCTTT
>TRBV25-1|NA|TRBJ1-2|NA
CASSEGGAYGYTF
TGTGCCAGCAGTGAAGGAGGGGCCTATGGCTACACCTTC
>TRBV27|NA|TRBJ1-2|NA
CASTGDFYGYTF
TGTGCCAGCACAGGGGATTTCTATGGCTACACCTTC
>TRBV5-1|NA|TRBJ1-1|NA
CASSLGSSSTEAFF
TGCGCCAGCAGCTTGGGAAGTAGCAGCACTGAAGCTTTCTTT
>TRBV19|NA|TRBJ2-7|NA
CASSNPGEQYF
TGTGCCAGTAGTAATCCGGGCGAGCAGTACTTC
>TRBV27|NA|TRBJ2-7|TRBD2
CASSLSGGDYYEQYF
TGTGCCAGCAGTTTATCCGGGGGGGACTACTACGAGCAGTACTTC
>TRBV6-6|NA|TRBJ1-1|NA
CASSRGRDGGLAFF
TGTGCCAGCAGCCGCGGACGGGACGGAGGGTTGGCTTTCTTT
>TRBV4-1|NA|TRBJ2-3|TRBD2
CASSQTPAGASTDTQYF
TGCGCCAGCAGCCAAACCCCAGCGGGGGCCAGCACAGATACGCAGTATTTT
>TRBV30|NA|TRBJ1-2|NA
CAWRGSGGYTF
TGTGCCTGGAGGGGTTCAGGGGGCTACACCTTC
>TRBV19|NA|TRBJ1-1|NA
CASSIAFLQGNTEAFF
TGTGCCAGTAGTATAGCCTTCTTACAGGGGAACACTGAAGCTTTCTTT
>TRBV19|NA|TRBJ1-1|NA
CASSRTNLSPGTEAFF
TGTGCCAGTAGTAGGACTAACCTTAGCCCCGGCACTGAAGCTTTCTTT